These 10 T cell receptor beta chains share one sample of origin, sequenced in a study of cytomegalovirus exposure and HLA in healthy donors. The study ran its PCR with 60 Vbeta and 13 Jbeta primers. Assay: immunoSEQ multiplex PCR; the TCRdb copy retains only in-frame clones and omits some. The data show 150,000 to 180,000 clones, roughly 85% seen once. The specimen was PBMCs. These TCRs come from a woman between 18 and 29 years old in good health and CMV-seronegative.

Worth noting for this clone: A junction end diverges from the germline sequence, so it may reflect a read error. The same CDR3 also results from other DNA sequences found in this sample. V is TRBV6-6 and J is TRBJ2-5; unclear D gene. CDR1 is MNHNY and CDR2 is SVGAGI in the germline V gene (reference sequence). This CDR3 is built from 14 residues. The chain's CDR3 is CASSYSRSQETQYF. The CDR3 DNA follows: TGTGCCAGCAGTTACTCGAGGAGCCAAGAGACTCAGTACTTC.

V is TRBV2 and J is TRBJ2-7, with a possible D match to TRBD1 (6 bases). The CDR3 sequence is 12 residues long. Germline values: CDR1 SNHLY, CDR2 FYNNEI. V lost 6 bases and J lost 4, with 10 bases in between. The CDR3 DNA reads as TGTGCCAGCAGCAAGGACAGTTACGAGCAGTACTTC. Encoded protein: CASSKDSYEQYF.

J is TRBJ2-3 and V is TRBV5-1; D is unclear. This CDR3 is built from 12 residues. The V and J ends lost 4 bases and 5 bases respectively, with 8 bases between them. Germline loops: CDR1 SGHRS, CDR2 YFSETQ. Written as DNA, the CDR3 is TGCGCCAGCAGCGCAAGAGGAGATACGCAGTATTTT. Residues: CASSARGDTQYF.

A single count supports this clone. The DNA of the CDR3 is TGTGCCAGCGGAGGGTACGATCAGCCCCAGCATTTT. This translates into CASGGYDQPQHF. The rearrangement uses TRBV7-2 and TRBJ1-5; no clear D gene. CDR1 and CDR2 (germline): SGHTA, FQGNSA. CDR3 length: 12 residues. Trimming removed 8 bases from V and 5 bases from J, with 10 bases in between.

J is TRBJ2-7 and V is TRBV9; D might be TRBD2 (5 bases). V was pared by 0 bases and J by 3 bases, with 13 bases between. From germline, CDR1 is SGDLS and CDR2 YYNGEE. The CDR3 loop spans 15 amino acids. The CDR3: CASSVASGMGYEQYF. The CDR3 bases are TGTGCCAGCAGCGTAGCGTCCGGGATGGGCTACGAGCAGTACTTC.

V usage is TRBV7-2 and J usage is TRBJ2-3; 8 bases fit TRBD2. The germline V gene encodes CDR1 SGHTA and CDR2 FQGNSA. CDR3 size: 15 residues. V dropped 1 base and J dropped 5; count of bases not matched to a gene: 5. Written as DNA, the CDR3 is TGTGCCAGCAGCTTAGGGGGAAGCGGGGGAGATACGCAGTATTTT. This encodes CASSLGGSGGDTQYF.

V gene TRBV29-1 combines with J gene TRBJ2-3; D may be TRBD1 (6 bases). Germline V gene lookup returns CDR1 SQVTM and CDR2 ANQGSEA. CDR3 length equals 15 residues. Deletions cut 7 bases from V and 2 bases from J, with 19 bases between. As DNA, the CDR3 is TGCAGCGGCGGACCCCTACAGGGTGTCACAGATACGCAGTATTTT. Its translation: CSGGPLQGVTDTQYF.

This chain connects TRBV5-1 to TRBJ2-7, with TRBD2 identical over 10 bases. V gave up 2 bases and J gave up 5 bases; unmatched junction bases: 10. CDR1 is SGHRS, CDR2 YFSETQ, per germline. CDR3 size: 16 residues. As DNA, the CDR3 is TGCGCCAGCAGCTTAATGGCTAGCGGGAGTTCAAACGAGCAGTACTTC. Protein product: CASSLMASGSSNEQYF.

The gene calls are TRBV6-6 and TRBJ1-5; D remains ambiguous. Germline-derived CDR1 and CDR2 are MNHNY and SVGAGI (reference sequence). The V end was cut by 2 bases, the J end by 2 bases, with 4 bases between. CDR3 length equals 13 residues. CDR3 sequence: CASSYQGNQPQHF. CDR3 sequence (DNA): TGTGCCAGCAGTTACCAGGGCAATCAGCCCCAGCATTTT.

The rearrangement uses TRBV28 and TRBJ1-6; a weak D match, TRBD1 (6 bases). Germline V lookup: CDR1 MDHEN, CDR2 SYDVKM. This CDR3 has 18 residues. V lost 2 bases to trimming and J lost 0 bases, with 14 bases between them. CDR3 nucleotide sequence: TGTGCCAGCAGTTTAACAGGGAAGGCCCGCTCCTATAATTCACCCCTCCACTTT. As protein: CASSLTGKARSYNSPLHF.